The following is a T cell receptor (beta chain) sequence with its context. Antigen unknown. This entry belongs to a study of blood T cells in healthy people across ages. Findings and caveats of the study: Diversity was higher, and naive CD4+ cells more numerous, in long-lived donors than in aged donors. One million T cells yielded diversity estimates that were considered underestimates.

A second 7 to 11 cycle PCR used barcoded and J-beta primers. TCRdb fed the 5' RACE reads into MiXCR, producing one record per CDR3 protein. The sample holds about 760,000 distinct CDR3 sequences, around 50% seen once. Healthy Caucasian individuals from Russia aged about 6 to 100 were enrolled as donors. Isolation recovered at least 6 million PBMCs from every sample. The CDR3 is 13 amino acids. Germline-derived CDR1 and CDR2 are LGHDT and YNNKEL (reference sequence). V was trimmed by 5 bases and J by 5 bases, leaving 9 bases between them. Source material: blood. The rearrangement joins TRBV3-1 to TRBJ2-2; no clear D gene. This receptor was obtained from a middle-aged man in good health. CDR3 nucleotide sequence: TGTGCCAGCAGCTCATTGGCGACCGGGGAGCTGTTTTTT. Translated: CASSSLATGELFF.